Sequencing of this T cell receptor beta chain was carried out in a study of molecular identifiers for immune sequencing clone quantification (dated by TCRdb to the late 2010s). At the level of the whole study: For a replicate experiment, RNA from about 20,000 or 100,000 naive CD8 T cells was divided into five aliquots, of which four were sequenced. CD8 T cells were used in a methods study to benchmark molecular-identifier clustering-based TCR repertoire sequencing (MIDCIRS) and TCR RNA copy counting. What the authors observed across the whole study: The sizes of highly expanded clones could end up underestimated when identical TCR molecules share a barcode. When barcode sub-clustering was not used, chimeric consensus sequences inflated TCR diversity, with chimeras reaching as high as 47%. Naive libraries contained spiked-in Jurkat TCR RNA (around eleven copies' worth), which is not part of the donor repertoire. Around 2.9 recovered TCR RNA copies per cell were obtained by modeling, versus about 10 by digital PCR, implying a capture efficiency of approximately 30%. Even against a background of around 900,000 naive CD8 T cells, spiked-in Jurkat TCR RNA amounting to a single cell's worth was reported to be detectable. In CMV-specific effector cells, clones with more than 20 RNA copies accounted for over 99% of molecules, whereas in naive cells such clones accounted for under 1%.

The CDR3 numbers 16 residues from cysteine through phenylalanine. Left in the record is the CDR3 DNA by itself, 48 bases read in frame from the first base. V is pruned by 2 bases and J by 0 bases, leaving 2 bases of the junction without a gene match. Reading the germline V gene gives CDR1 KGHDR and CDR2 SFDVKD. Receptor libraries were prepared by PCR. Sequencing instrument: Illumina HiSeq 4000. Preparation of bulk TCR libraries followed a previously described approach, with the TCR primers listed in Table S5. Total RNA was purified with the Qiagen AllPrep DNA/RNA kit. Before any analysis, reads coming from multiple sequencing runs of the same library were combined into one pool. The authors' analysis ran thus. Reads were retained only if their TCR constant sequence matched exactly, and those retained reads were trimmed to 150 nt and grouped according to their 12-nt molecular barcodes. Reads inside each barcode group were sub-clustered using a 15% Levenshtein threshold, and a quality-weighted consensus sequence was constructed for each RNA molecule. Non-functional sequences were filtered out, along with any lower-count sequence sitting one edit away from another sequence. Based on fitting two negative binomial distributions, any barcode sub-cluster with under 20% of the maximum read count was discarded. TCRdb ran its own pipeline on the public reads, namely fastp trimming at Q25 and MiXCR clone calling, and kept in-frame beta chains. For every CDR3 protein sequence, its rows merge into one entry that carries the most common genes and DNA. TCRdb's processing, not the authors' own work, is the source of the V and J calls. The sample includes approximately 670,000 distinct CDR3 sequences, with approximately 20% observed a single time. The top ten clones comprise 0.75% to 0.95% of the sample.

This clonotype was observed many times. It lacks a known antigen. No clone much larger than this one lies a single base away; base qualities are absent. Libraries of naive CD8 T cells were generated from roughly 18,000 to 920,000 sorted cells, with 10%, 30% or 50% of the purified RNA used. Naive CD8 T cells, defined as CD8+CD4-CCR7+CD45RA+, were FACS-sorted into RLT Plus buffer on a BD FACSAria II. Around 10 TCR copies' worth of Jurkat RNA were spiked into about 19,000-1,000,000 naive CD8 T cell samples to test detection sensitivity. CD8 T cells were enriched with RosetteSep CD8+ T Cell Enrichment Cocktail and Ficoll-Paque, followed by ACK red cell lysis.

The sequenced material came from naive CD8+ T cells from blood, with Jurkat cell RNA spiked in. The sample's cell subset or site label, decoded: FACS-sorted CD8+CD4-CCR7+CD45RA+ naive T cells. The receptor comes from a human donor in good health. Some libraries in this study had Jurkat cell RNA spiked in. Rearrangement joined TRBV24-1 to TRBJ2-3; TRBD2 aligns with 9 central bases. The CDR3 protein sequence reads: CATSDSSGDSTDTQYF. DNA sequence: TGTGCCACCAGTGATTCTAGCGGGGATAGCACAGATACGCAGTATTTT.